What follows are 25 T cell receptor beta chains derived from one specimen sequenced in a study of OX40 agonist ivuxolimab in advanced cancers. The library was built by means of the immunoSEQ multiplex PCR assay. The table was pulled from immuneACCESS by TCRdb, which kept in-frame rearrangements only. Such tables lose some clones; where checked, under half of the loss comes from unresolved V genes, and the rest has no known cause. For this sample there are about 60,000 clones; nearly 85% appear just once. Over 3% of the sample is held by the ten biggest clonotypes. The sequencing used CD4+ or CD8+ T cells sorted from blood, collected in a trial of the OX40 agonist ivuxolimab. These receptors originate from an adult with an advanced solid tumor such as melanoma, head and neck, liver or kidney cancer.

The chain recombines TRBV27 with TRBJ2-7; 10 bases agree with TRBD2. Germline CDR1 and CDR2: MNHEY and SMNVEV (reference sequence). CDR3 length: 14 amino acids. The V and J ends lost 6 bases and 1 base, in that order; junction bases with no gene match: 3. CDR3 nucleotides: TGTGCCAGCAGCCGGACTAGCGGTTCCTACGAGCAGTACTTC. This codes for CASSRTSGSYEQYF.

The chain combines TRBV2 with TRBJ2-3; D possibly corresponds to TRBD2 (5 bases). In germline, CDR1 is SNHLY, CDR2 FYNNEI. Trimming left V 5 bases short and J 3 bases short, with 15 bases between. This CDR3 is 15 amino acids long. As DNA, the CDR3 is TGTGCCAGCAGTCTCCAGACGGGGATAACAGATACGCAGTATTTT. It codes for CASSLQTGITDTQYF. Supplemented by reference TRBV2 and TRBJ2-3, the full variable domain reads EPEVTQTPSHQVTQMGQEVILRCVPISNHLYFYWYRQILGQKVEFLVSFYNNEISEKSEIFDDQFSVERPDGSNFTLKIRSTKLEDSAMYFCASSLQTGITDTQYFGPGTRLTVL.

CDR3 nucleotides: TGTGCCAGCAGTTTATGGAAGCTAGCGGGAGGTCCCGGGGAGCTGTTTTTT. Its protein product is CASSLWKLAGGPGELFF. V usage is TRBV28 and J usage is TRBJ2-2; TRBD2 aligns across 11 bases. The CDR3 loop spans 17 amino acids. Trimming cost V 0 bases and J 6 bases; bases outside gene matches: 6. The germline V gene encodes CDR1 MDHEN and CDR2 SYDVKM.

The V call is TRBV11-2, the J call TRBJ2-7, with D unclear. V lost 0 bases and J 4 bases, leaving 7 bases between the germline ends. The CDR3 spans 13 residues. Germline assignment: CDR1 SGHAT and CDR2 FQNNGV. The CDR3 sequence: CASSLDSDYEQYF. CDR3 in DNA: TGTGCCAGCAGCTTAGATTCGGATTACGAGCAGTACTTC.

This clone came up a few times. This CDR3 reads CASSVDWMNTEAFF. The CDR3 DNA follows: TGTGCCAGCAGCGTAGATTGGATGAACACTGAAGCTTTCTTT. The V and J genes are TRBV9 and TRBJ1-1, with D hard to call. V was cut by 0 bases and J by 0 bases, with 6 bases left in between. CDR3 length: 14 amino acids. Per germline, CDR1 SGDLS and CDR2 YYNGEE.

This clone has just a few counts. The chain links TRBV9 to TRBJ1-5; 7 bases match TRBD1. Germline-derived CDR1 and CDR2 are SGDLS and YYNGEE. CDR3 length: 14 residues. With 4 bases clipped from V and 6 bases from J, the junction kept 7 bases outside the gene matches. The CDR3 spells CASSPEGAGQPQHF. The CDR3 nucleotides are TGTGCCAGCAGCCCCGAGGGGGCCGGTCAGCCCCAGCATTTT.

The chain links TRBV5-1 to TRBJ1-1; TRBD1 aligns across 10 bases. The CDR3 consists of 15 residues. The junction had 3 bases not matched to a gene; V was cut back by 4 bases and J by 0 bases. Germline V gene sequence: CDR1 SGHRS, CDR2 YFSETQ. CDR3 residues: CASSPGQGLNTEAFF. DNA of the CDR3: TGCGCCAGCAGCCCGGGACAGGGGTTGAACACTGAAGCTTTCTTT.

The CDR3 DNA is TGTGCCAGCAGCTTAGTCGTGCCCACCTACGAGCAGTACTTC. Translation: CASSLVVPTYEQYF. The chain carries TRBV11-3 and TRBJ2-7; no firm D call. The CDR3 consists of 14 residues. V shed 1 base and J shed 2 bases, with 9 bases lying between them. From germline, CDR1 is SGHNT and CDR2 YENEEA. The full variable domain, rest sourced from reference TRBV11-3 and TRBJ2-7, is EAGVVQSPRYKIIEKKQPVAFWCNPISGHNTLYWYLQNLGQGPELLIRYENEEAVDDSQLPKDRFSAERLKGVDSTLKIQPAELGDSAVYLCASSLVVPTYEQYFGPGTRLTVT.

The V call is TRBV2, the J call TRBJ2-5, with D uncertain. This CDR3 region has 14 residues. Germline CDR1 reads SNHLY; CDR2 reads FYNNEI. V dropped 3 bases and J dropped 7 bases, with 15 bases sitting between them. CDR3 in DNA: TGTGCCAGCAGTGATGTAATAGTCCATGGGACCCAGTACTTC. Its translation: CASSDVIVHGTQYF.

J is TRBJ2-3 and V is TRBV29-1, with no clear D. The CDR3 has 11 residues. Trimming stripped 6 bases from V and 5 bases from J, with 9 bases between. Germline V gene data show CDR1 as SQVTM and CDR2 as ANQGSEA. The CDR3 region is CSVSIGDTQYF. DNA of the CDR3: TGCAGCGTCTCGATCGGAGATACGCAGTATTTT.

V and J are TRBV6-1 and TRBJ2-1; D might be TRBD1 (5 bases). This CDR3 has 15 residues. Per the germline V gene, CDR1 is MNHNS and CDR2 is SASEGT. Trimming left V 6 bases short and J 0 bases short, with 12 bases between. CDR3 bases: TGTGCCAGCAGGCCTGACAGTCGCTCCTACAATGAGCAGTTCTTC. It specifies CASRPDSRSYNEQFF.

The chain joins TRBV21-1 to TRBJ1-1. TRBV21-1 is given as a pseudogene. The CDR3 runs 13 residues. CDR3 sequence reads: CASSKGRRDEAFF. CDR3 bases: TGTGCCAGCAGCAAAGGTAGGAGAGATGAAGCTTTCTTT.

The genes are TRBV6-5 and TRBJ1-6, with 8 bases identical to TRBD1. V was pared by 5 bases and J by 6 bases, with 3 bases of the junction left unmatched. The CDR3 is 14 residues long. The germline gives CDR1 MNHEY, CDR2 SVGAGI. The CDR3, as DNA: TGTGCCAGCAGTGCCAGGGGGCCTAATTCACCCCTCCACTTT. It codes for CASSARGPNSPLHF.

The chain is built from TRBV29-1 and TRBJ2-1; TRBD2 matches 7 bases. J lost 2 bases, V lost 7 bases, and 5 bases had no gene match. From germline, CDR1 is SQVTM and CDR2 ANQGSEA. The CDR3 runs 13 residues. The CDR3 loop is CSASAGAYNEQFF. CDR3 sequence (DNA): TGCAGCGCTAGCGCGGGGGCCTACAATGAGCAGTTCTTC.

This clone was observed a single time. This chain uses TRBV2 with TRBJ2-1; 9 nucleotides line up with TRBD1. Trimming removed 6 bases from V and 4 bases from J; junction bases left unmatched: 7. The CDR3 spans 15 residues. Germline V gene data show CDR1 as SNHLY and CDR2 as FYNNEI. The CDR3 loop reads CASSNRDRAYNEQFF. The CDR3 nucleotides are TGTGCCAGCAGCAACCGGGACAGGGCATACAATGAGCAGTTCTTC.

The genes are TRBV6-5 and TRBJ2-1; 7 bases match TRBD2. This CDR3 is built from 16 residues. The germline V gene encodes CDR1 MNHEY and CDR2 SVGAGI. After removal of 0 bases from V and 2 bases from J, the junction contained 4 bases not matched to a gene. The CDR3 is CASSYSGLTTYNEQFF. The CDR3 region has the DNA TGTGCCAGCAGTTACTCGGGACTAACAACCTACAATGAGCAGTTCTTC.

This clone has just a few counts. V gene TRBV6-9 combines with J gene TRBJ1-1; D is undetermined. The germline V and J ends were trimmed by 6 bases and 0 bases, with 29 bases remaining between them. This CDR3 is 20 amino acids long. Germline V CDR1 and CDR2: MNHGY, SVAAGI. CDR3 sequence (DNA): TGTGCCAGCAGCTATGGGTGCCGGGCAGCCCCCTTTTCCATGAACACTGAAGCTTTCTTT. Protein sequence: CASSYGCRAAPFSMNTEAFF.

Only one count was recorded for this clone. V gene TRBV5-4 combines with J gene TRBJ2-1; 10 nucleotides align to TRBD2. CDR3 length: 16 amino acids. With V trimmed by 1 base and J by 7 bases, 8 bases remained unmatched. Germline loops: CDR1 SGHNT, CDR2 YYREEE (reference sequence). In DNA form, the CDR3 reads TGTGCCAGCAGCTTGTTTTTAGCGGGAGGAGGAAATGAGCAGTTCTTC. It codes for CASSLFLAGGGNEQFF.

This clone was observed a handful of times. V usage is TRBV19 and J usage is TRBJ1-5, with unresolved D. Deletions cut 3 bases from V and 7 bases from J, with 10 bases between. CDR1 is LNHDA and CDR2 is SQIVND in the germline V gene (reference sequence). The CDR3 extends over 13 amino acids. Here the CDR3 DNA reads TGTGCCAGTAGTATCTCGGTGTTACAGCCCCAGCATTTT. Protein: CASSISVLQPQHF.

This clone appeared once. The CDR3 protein is CSAPPPGGYTF. The DNA of the CDR3 is TGCAGTGCTCCCCCCCCGGGCGGCTACACCTTC. This chain connects TRBV20-1 to TRBJ1-2; D gene uncertain. The CDR3 covers 11 residues. The germline V gene encodes CDR1 DFQATT and CDR2 SNEGSKA (reference sequence). The V end was cut by 5 bases, the J end by 8 bases, with 12 bases between.

J is TRBJ2-5 and V is TRBV7-2; D call uncertain. V lost 2 bases to trimming and J lost 5 bases, with 12 bases between them. The CDR3 has 14 residues. Germline V CDR1 and CDR2: SGHTA, FQGNSA. The CDR3 DNA sequence: TGTGCCAGCAGCTTAAGGGCTTTTGGGGAGACCCAGTACTTC. Protein: CASSLRAFGETQYF. Variable domain in full (rest from reference TRBV7-2 and TRBJ2-5): GAGVSQSPSNKVTEKGKDVELRCDPISGHTALYWYRQSLGQGLEFLIYFQGNSAPDKSGLPSDRFSAERTGGSVSTLTIQRTQQEDSAVYLCASSLRAFGETQYFGPGTRLLVL.

This chain joins TRBV30 and TRBJ2-2; the D gene is possibly TRBD2 (6 bases). The CDR3 runs 12 residues. Germline V gene data show CDR1 as GTSNPN and CDR2 as SVGIG (reference sequence). V shed 5 bases and J shed 7 bases, with 11 bases lying between them. The CDR3 nucleotides read TGTGCCTGGCCGCGGGACGGCGGGGAGCTGTTTTTT. Translation: CAWPRDGGELFF.

As concerns this clone: Sequence at one end of the junction differs from germline and may be a read error. CDR3 bases: TGCGCCACCAGCATCGGACTAGCGGGAGGTGAGACCCAGTACTTC. Translated: CATSIGLAGGETQYF. The chain has TRBV5-1 and TRBJ2-5; 14 nucleotides line up with TRBD2. Germline V gene lookup returns CDR1 SGHRS and CDR2 YFSETQ. The CDR3 loop spans 15 amino acids.

The rearrangement uses TRBV6-1 and TRBJ1-1; tentatively, D is TRBD1 (6 bases). The CDR3 totals 13 residues. Germline values: CDR1 MNHNS, CDR2 SASEGT. V shed 5 bases and J shed 2 bases, with 9 bases lying between them. CDR3 sequence reads: CASSLQGNTEAFF. Written as DNA, the CDR3 is TGTGCCAGCAGTCTACAGGGTAACACTGAAGCTTTCTTT.

This chain joins TRBV4-2 and TRBJ2-3, with 12 nucleotides matching TRBD2. The CDR3 is made up of 16 amino acids. Germline CDR1 and CDR2: LGHNA and YNFKEQ. J was trimmed by 2 bases and V by 6 bases; bases with no gene match: 6. The CDR3 sequence: CASSRRTSGVTDTQYF. In DNA, the CDR3 is TGTGCCAGCAGTCGACGGACTAGCGGGGTCACAGATACGCAGTATTTT.